The rows below give T cell receptor beta chains drawn from one sample of a study of blood T cell repertoires in COVID-19. The assay was immunoSEQ multiplex PCR, and TCRdb's table has in-frame clones only and misses some. The sample lists 300,000 or so clones; about 89% were seen once. Source material: peripheral blood. These receptors all stem from a man aged 18-30 years who had recovered from COVID-19. Both conserved end residues are part of each CDR3. D genes are given only for firm matches. Expanded clones are given a class, and other clones once, few, many or no size at all.

CDR3aa: CASSGSDGYTF
CDR3nt: TGTGCCAGCAGCGGTTCCGATGGCTACACCTTC
abundance: NA
j_gene: TRBJ1-2
d_gene: NA
v_gene: TRBV9

CDR3aa: CASSDSGGFTDTQYF
CDR3nt: TGTGCCAGCAGTGATAGCGGAGGTTTCACAGATACGCAGTATTTT
abundance: NA
j_gene: TRBJ2-3
d_gene: NA
v_gene: TRBV9

CDR3aa: CATSRDPGDTEAFF
CDR3nt: TGTGCCACCAGCAGAGATCCGGGGGACACTGAAGCTTTCTTT
abundance: NA
j_gene: TRBJ1-1
d_gene: NA
v_gene: TRBV15

CDR3aa: CASSSPRGGGGIQYF
CDR3nt: TGTGCCAGCAGCTCCCCGCGGGGGGGCGGAGGCATTCAGTACTTC
abundance: once
j_gene: TRBJ2-4
d_gene: TRBD2
v_gene: TRBV5-8

CDR3aa: CASSDQGANYEQYF
CDR3nt: TGTGCCAGCAGCGACCAAGGGGCTAACTACGAGCAGTACTTC
abundance: NA
j_gene: TRBJ2-7
d_gene: NA
v_gene: TRBV7-8

CDR3aa: CATSDLGRGKEQYF
CDR3nt: TGTGCCACCAGTGATTTGGGACGAGGGAAAGAGCAGTACTTC
abundance: NA
j_gene: TRBJ2-7
d_gene: NA
v_gene: TRBV24-1

CDR3aa: CASSYHRGDTEAFF
CDR3nt: TGTGCCAGCAGTTACCACAGGGGAGACACTGAAGCTTTCTTT
abundance: NA
j_gene: TRBJ1-1
d_gene: TRBD1
v_gene: TRBV6-5

CDR3aa: CALSSSSLAGVGETQYF
CDR3nt: TGTGCCCTCAGCAGCAGCAGCCTAGCGGGAGTAGGAGAGACCCAGTACTTC
abundance: NA
j_gene: TRBJ2-5
d_gene: NA
v_gene: TRBV21-1

CDR3aa: CSVLTGDVYYGYTF
CDR3nt: TGCAGCGTCCTTACAGGGGACGTTTACTATGGCTACACCTTC
abundance: NA
j_gene: TRBJ1-2
d_gene: TRBD1
v_gene: TRBV29-1

CDR3aa: CASSSDLQETQYF
CDR3nt: TGTGCCAGCAGCTCTGACTTGCAAGAGACCCAGTACTTC
abundance: NA
j_gene: TRBJ2-5
d_gene: NA
v_gene: TRBV5-6

CDR3aa: CASTVLAKNIQYF
CDR3nt: TGTGCCAGCACGGTCCTAGCCAAAAACATTCAGTACTTC
abundance: once
j_gene: TRBJ2-4
d_gene: NA
v_gene: TRBV2

CDR3aa: CASSGGQTSGANVLTF
CDR3nt: TGTGCCAGCAGCGGGGGACAGACCTCTGGGGCCAACGTCCTGACTTTC
abundance: NA
j_gene: TRBJ2-6
d_gene: TRBD1
v_gene: TRBV9

CDR3aa: CASSIVAQGSYEQYF
CDR3nt: TGTGCCAGTAGTATAGTGGCACAGGGATCCTACGAGCAGTACTTC
abundance: NA
j_gene: TRBJ2-7
d_gene: NA
v_gene: TRBV19

CDR3aa: CASSQVKGQGLYEQYF
CDR3nt: TGCGCCAGCAGCCAAGTGAAAGGACAGGGCCTGTACGAGCAGTACTTC
abundance: NA
j_gene: TRBJ2-7
d_gene: TRBD1
v_gene: TRBV4-1

CDR3aa: CASSFGGSPNYEQYF
CDR3nt: TGTGCCAGCAGCTTTGGCGGGAGCCCCAACTACGAGCAGTACTTC
abundance: NA
j_gene: TRBJ2-7
d_gene: TRBD2
v_gene: TRBV11-2

CDR3aa: CASSLGDRGSNVLTF
CDR3nt: TGTGCCAGCAGCTTAGGGGACAGGGGATCAAACGTCCTGACTTTC
abundance: NA
j_gene: TRBJ2-6
d_gene: TRBD1
v_gene: TRBV7-9

CDR3aa: CASSATRQVQTQYF
CDR3nt: TGTGCCAGCAGTGCTACCCGACAGGTCCAGACCCAGTACTTC
abundance: NA
j_gene: TRBJ2-5
d_gene: NA
v_gene: TRBV25-1

CDR3aa: CASSYSRAVGELFF
CDR3nt: TGTGCCAGCAGTTACTCGCGGGCAGTCGGGGAGCTGTTTTTT
abundance: NA
j_gene: TRBJ2-2
d_gene: NA
v_gene: TRBV6-2/TRBV6-3

CDR3aa: CASEEKGKRNEQFF
CDR3nt: TGCGCCAGCGAGGAGAAGGGGAAGAGGAATGAGCAGTTCTTC
abundance: NA
j_gene: TRBJ2-1
d_gene: NA
v_gene: TRBV5-1

CDR3aa: CASSQLLGTGNEKLFF
CDR3nt: TGCGCCAGCAGCCAGTTACTCGGGACAGGGAATGAAAAACTGTTTTTT
abundance: few
j_gene: TRBJ1-4
d_gene: TRBD1
v_gene: TRBV4-3

CDR3aa: CASSRAGVSYEQYF
CDR3nt: TGTGCCAGTAGTAGAGCGGGAGTCTCCTACGAGCAGTACTTC
abundance: NA
j_gene: TRBJ2-7
d_gene: TRBD2
v_gene: TRBV19

CDR3aa: CASSALAGLSSGELFF
CDR3nt: TGCGCCAGCAGCGCACTAGCGGGTCTTTCTTCTGGGGAGCTGTTTTTT
abundance: NA
j_gene: TRBJ2-2
d_gene: TRBD2
v_gene: TRBV5-1

CDR3aa: CASSDRGIGGTDTQYF
CDR3nt: TGTGCCAGCAGTGATAGGGGGATTGGTGGTACAGATACGCAGTATTTT
abundance: NA
j_gene: TRBJ2-3
d_gene: NA
v_gene: TRBV6-1

CDR3aa: CASSLGGTVSDTQYF
CDR3nt: TGTGCCAGCAGCTTGGGGGGGACAGTGTCAGATACGCAGTATTTT
abundance: once
j_gene: TRBJ2-3
d_gene: TRBD1
v_gene: TRBV5-6

CDR3aa: CASSFPTGEALYEQYF
CDR3nt: TGCGCCAGCAGCTTCCCAACAGGGGAGGCTCTGTACGAGCAGTACTTC
abundance: NA
j_gene: TRBJ2-7
d_gene: NA
v_gene: TRBV5-1

CDR3aa: CATGFTGELFF
CDR3nt: TGTGCCACAGGGTTCACCGGGGAGCTGTTTTTT
abundance: NA
j_gene: TRBJ2-2
d_gene: NA
v_gene: TRBV19

CDR3aa: CASRTSGGAPGELFF
CDR3nt: TGTGCCAGCAGGACTAGCGGGGGGGCCCCCGGGGAGCTGTTTTTT
abundance: once
j_gene: TRBJ2-2
d_gene: TRBD2
v_gene: TRBV6-5

CDR3aa: CASSFGGGAVNEQFF
CDR3nt: TGCGCCAGCAGCTTTGGCGGGGGGGCCGTCAATGAGCAGTTCTTC
abundance: NA
j_gene: TRBJ2-1
d_gene: TRBD2
v_gene: TRBV5-1

CDR3aa: CASSLVGSEGFF
CDR3nt: TGCGCCAGCAGCTTGGTGGGGTCAGAGGGTTTCTTT
abundance: NA
j_gene: TRBJ1-1
d_gene: NA
v_gene: TRBV5-1

CDR3aa: CASSLVGGGNTDTQYF
CDR3nt: TGCGCCAGCAGCTTGGTGGGCGGGGGAAACACAGATACGCAGTATTTT
abundance: NA
j_gene: TRBJ2-3
d_gene: TRBD2
v_gene: TRBV5-1

CDR3aa: CTSSQDRSSGTPSYNEQFF
CDR3nt: TGCACCAGCAGCCAAGATCGAAGTAGCGGGACGCCTTCCTACAATGAGCAGTTCTTC
abundance: NA
j_gene: TRBJ2-1
d_gene: NA
v_gene: TRBV1

CDR3aa: CASTEGVYVGELFF
CDR3nt: TGTGCCAGCACCGAGGGGGTTTATGTCGGGGAGCTGTTTTTT
abundance: NA
j_gene: TRBJ2-2
d_gene: NA
v_gene: TRBV6-5

CDR3aa: CASSEAMSGGSLDTQYF
CDR3nt: TGTGCCAGCAGTGAAGCAATGTCAGGGGGTAGCTTGGATACGCAGTATTTT
abundance: once
j_gene: TRBJ2-3
d_gene: TRBD1
v_gene: TRBV6-1

CDR3aa: CASSGVHRGKTEAFF
CDR3nt: TGTGCCAGTAGTGGGGTCCACAGGGGTAAAACTGAAGCTTTCTTT
abundance: NA
j_gene: TRBJ1-1
d_gene: TRBD1
v_gene: TRBV19

CDR3aa: CASSPMGLAGVANTGELFF
CDR3nt: TGTGCCAGCTCACCAATGGGACTAGCGGGGGTCGCGAACACCGGGGAGCTGTTTTTT
abundance: NA
j_gene: TRBJ2-2
d_gene: TRBD2
v_gene: TRBV18

CDR3aa: CASSYSGDLSTDTQYF
CDR3nt: TGTGCCAGCAGTTACAGCGGGGATCTTAGCACAGATACGCAGTATTTT
abundance: NA
j_gene: TRBJ2-3
d_gene: TRBD2
v_gene: TRBV6-5

CDR3aa: CASSTDRGNTEAFF
CDR3nt: TGTGCCAGCAGCACGGACAGGGGGAACACTGAAGCTTTCTTT
abundance: NA
j_gene: TRBJ1-1
d_gene: TRBD1
v_gene: TRBV7-9

CDR3aa: CASSQGTARGPQHF
CDR3nt: TGTGCCAGCAGCCAAGGGACAGCGAGGGGTCCCCAGCATTTT
abundance: once
j_gene: TRBJ1-5
d_gene: NA
v_gene: TRBV3-1/TRBV3-2

CDR3aa: CASRGTSGAYNEQFF
CDR3nt: TGCGCCAGCAGGGGGACTAGCGGGGCCTACAATGAGCAGTTCTTC
abundance: NA
j_gene: TRBJ2-1
d_gene: TRBD2
v_gene: TRBV5-1

CDR3aa: CASSLGTGVSTDTQYF
CDR3nt: TGTGCCAGCAGCTTAGGCACGGGAGTAAGCACAGATACGCAGTATTTT
abundance: NA
j_gene: TRBJ2-3
d_gene: NA
v_gene: TRBV7-2

CDR3aa: CASSLEGQINSPLHF
CDR3nt: TGCGCCAGCAGCTTGGAGGGACAGATAAATTCACCCCTCCACTTT
abundance: NA
j_gene: TRBJ1-6
d_gene: TRBD1
v_gene: TRBV5-1

CDR3aa: CASRGPGQDSYEQYF
CDR3nt: TGTGCCAGCAGGGGACCGGGACAGGACTCCTACGAGCAGTACTTC
abundance: NA
j_gene: TRBJ2-7
d_gene: TRBD1
v_gene: TRBV6-5

CDR3aa: CASSVGGGMTQYF
CDR3nt: TGTGCCAGCAGTGTCGGGGGGGGAATGACCCAGTACTTC
abundance: NA
j_gene: TRBJ2-5
d_gene: TRBD2
v_gene: TRBV12-3/TRBV12-4

CDR3aa: CASSLPGQPLNTEAFF
CDR3nt: TGTGCCAGCTCACTACCCGGACAACCGTTGAACACTGAAGCTTTCTTT
abundance: NA
j_gene: TRBJ1-1
d_gene: NA
v_gene: TRBV18

CDR3aa: CASSLQVTYEQYF
CDR3nt: TGTGCCAGCAGCTTACAGGTAACCTACGAGCAGTACTTC
abundance: once
j_gene: TRBJ2-7
d_gene: NA
v_gene: TRBV11-2

CDR3aa: CASSRDRVGEQYF
CDR3nt: TGTGCCAGCAGTCGGGACAGGGTTGGCGAGCAGTACTTC
abundance: NA
j_gene: TRBJ2-7
d_gene: TRBD1
v_gene: TRBV12-3/TRBV12-4

CDR3aa: CASSHLTGVETQYF
CDR3nt: TGCGCCAGCAGCCACCTGACAGGGGTCGAGACCCAGTACTTC
abundance: NA
j_gene: TRBJ2-5
d_gene: TRBD1
v_gene: TRBV4-1